The 13 T cell receptor beta chains in this list originate from one sample, sequenced in a study of monozygotic twins with inflammatory bowel disease. From the 5' RACE reads, TCRdb lists one entry per CDR3 protein and no DNA. The specimen's table records 330,000 or so distinct CDR3 sequences. What was sequenced was blood. Receptor source: a human donor with ulcerative colitis or Crohn's disease, or a healthy co-twin of an affected twin (not recorded which).

The genes are TRBV7-2 and TRBJ2-7; as DNA is missing, the TRBD1 call by TCRdb cannot be tested. CDR1 and CDR2 from the germline V gene are SGHTA and FQGNSA. This CDR3 contains 14 residues. CDR3: CASKGAGGYYEQYF.

The rearrangement links TRBV5-4 to TRBJ2-7; checking the TCRdb D call of TRBD1 is not possible without DNA. CDR3 size: 15 residues. Germline-derived CDR1 and CDR2 are SGHNT and YYREEE (reference sequence). The CDR3 reads CASSIRAGQADEQYF.

The V and J genes are TRBV13 and TRBJ2-1; lacking DNA, the TRBD1 call made by TCRdb goes unchecked. The CDR3 sequence is 16 residues long. The germline CDR1 and CDR2 sequences are PRHDT and FYEKMQ (reference sequence). The CDR3 region is CASSLPPGTVKNEQFF.

The chain joins TRBV5-4 to TRBJ2-7; TCRdb returns TRBD1, unconfirmable since there is no DNA. The CDR3 totals 15 residues. CDR1 and CDR2 from the germline V gene are SGHNT and YYREEE (reference sequence). The CDR3 loop reads CASSLPGQGMYEQYF. The variable domain in full, with the rest retrieved from reference TRBV5-4 and TRBJ2-7, is ETGVTQSPTHLIKTRGQQVTLRCSSQSGHNTVSWYQQALGQGPQFIFQYYREEENGRGNFPPRFSGLQFPNYSSELNVNALELDDSALYLCASSLPGQGMYEQYFGPGTRLTVT.

This chain connects TRBV7-9 to TRBJ1-4; the TCRdb call, TRBD1, lacks DNA for checking. Germline V gives CDR1 SEHNR, CDR2 FQNEAQ (reference sequence). CDR3 length: 15 amino acids. This chain's CDR3 is CASSLGRGEGEKLFF.

The chain is built from TRBV27 and TRBJ1-5; TCRdb picks TRBD1, but there is no DNA to check that call. Looked up from germline, CDR1 is MNHEY and CDR2 is SMNVEV (reference sequence). The CDR3 sequence is 15 residues long. This CDR3 is CASSFVGGYNQPQHF.

The V gene is TRBV25-1, the J gene TRBJ2-2. This CDR3 is 15 amino acids long. Germline V gene data show CDR1 as MGHDK and CDR2 as SYGVNS. CDR3 protein: CASSEKLGYTGELFF.

The V and J genes are TRBV6-1 and TRBJ1-2; the TCRdb D gene call, TRBD1, has no DNA to confirm it. Germline V gene sequence: CDR1 MNHNS, CDR2 SASEGT. The CDR3 has 15 amino acids. The CDR3 is CASSRDGTGGYGYTF.

J is TRBJ2-5 and V is TRBV5-5; TCRdb returns TRBD1, unconfirmable since there is no DNA. The CDR3 contains 14 residues. Germline CDR1 SGHKS, CDR2 YYEKEE (reference sequence). CDR3 residues: CASSLPRGLETQYF.

The chain links TRBV24-1 to TRBJ2-7. The CDR3 has 14 amino acids. CDR1 and CDR2 (germline): KGHDR, SFDVKD. The CDR3 sequence: CATSDLLSEYEQYF.

The chain combines TRBV11-3 with TRBJ2-7; with no DNA, the TCRdb D assignment of TRBD2 cannot be verified. Germline values: CDR1 SGHNT, CDR2 YENEEA. The CDR3 runs 13 residues. CDR3 protein: CARARAGNYEQYF.

The rearrangement links TRBV7-2 to TRBJ1-1; TCRdb's D gene call, TRBD1, goes unchecked for lack of DNA. Germline CDR1 is SGHTA and CDR2 is FQGNSA. This CDR3 contains 16 residues. The chain's CDR3 is CASTRGPSFMNTEAFF.

The CDR3 region is CASSLKANTDTQYF. This chain connects TRBV11-2 to TRBJ2-3. The CDR3 sequence is 14 residues long. Germline V gene lookup returns CDR1 SGHAT and CDR2 FQNNGV.